The present T cell receptor (beta chain) was sequenced within a study of OX40 agonist ivuxolimab in advanced cancers. Overall study context: It was ivuxolimab, an agonistic anti-OX40 (CD134) antibody, that patients were treated with. General study findings and limits: Low normalized T-cell clonal expansion was also seen in some nonresponders. CD8+ T cells were the subset that, on average, had more expanded clones than CD4+. Low clonal expansion, among the lowest seen, marked partial responders at 0.1-3.0 mg/kg.

As concerns this clone: What it binds is not known.

Data came from immunoSEQ multiplex PCR; TCRdb stores just in-frame clones and leaves some out. The data contain 75,000 to 100,000 clones, 90% to 95% of them seen just once; the ten biggest clones take up 0.55% to 0.7%. This CDR3 is 16 amino acids long. The germline CDR1 and CDR2 sequences are SGHRS and YFSETQ. V trimming: 1 base; J trimming: 5 bases; junction bases outside the gene matches: 8. Material: CD4+ or CD8+ T cells sorted from blood, obtained in a trial of the OX40 agonist ivuxolimab. This receptor was identified in an adult with an advanced solid tumor such as melanoma, head and neck, liver or kidney cancer. This chain links TRBV5-1 with TRBJ2-5; 10 bases fit TRBD2. The CDR3 loop reads CASSLSSGSIRETQYF. In nucleotides, the CDR3 is TGCGCCAGCAGCTTGTCTAGCGGGAGTATCCGGGAGACCCAGTACTTC.